This T cell receptor (beta chain) was identified during a study of blood T cell repertoires in COVID-19. The study recruited people aged about 18 to 95 years across roughly 23 US areas. Donors in Cohort 3 who had recovered were those with two negative PCRs, healthcare professional clearance, or resolution of their symptoms. Trimming left V 5 bases short and J 5 bases short, with 18 bases between. Germline lookup yields CDR1 KGHDR and CDR2 SFDVKD. This CDR3 is 17 amino acids long. The assay was immunoSEQ multiplex PCR, and TCRdb's table has in-frame clones only and misses some. The data show over 400,000 clones, around nine tenths seen once.

This clonotype originated in a woman in her sixties who had recovered from COVID-19. The chain links TRBV24-1 to TRBJ2-6; a possible D gene is TRBD1 (6 bases). Sequenced: PBMCs or T cells enriched from blood (not recorded which). The CDR3 DNA sequence: TGTGCCACCAGTGGGTCAGGGGAGAGTCTAAGGGCCAACGTCCTGACTTTC. This sequence encodes CATSGSGESLRANVLTF.